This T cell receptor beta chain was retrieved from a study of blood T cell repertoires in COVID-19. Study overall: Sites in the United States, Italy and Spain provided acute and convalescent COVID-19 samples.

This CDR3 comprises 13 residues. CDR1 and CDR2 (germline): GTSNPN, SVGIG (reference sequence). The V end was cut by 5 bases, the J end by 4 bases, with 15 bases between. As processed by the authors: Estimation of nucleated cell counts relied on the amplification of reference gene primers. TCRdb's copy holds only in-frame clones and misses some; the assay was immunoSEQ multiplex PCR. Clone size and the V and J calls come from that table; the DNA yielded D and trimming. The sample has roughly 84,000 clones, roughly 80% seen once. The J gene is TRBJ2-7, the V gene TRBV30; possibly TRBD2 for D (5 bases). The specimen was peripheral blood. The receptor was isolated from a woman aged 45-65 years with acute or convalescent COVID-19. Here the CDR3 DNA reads TGTGCCTGGGGGGAATTCGGGGTGTACGAGCAGTACTTC. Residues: CAWGEFGVYEQYF.